This T cell receptor (beta chain) derives from a study of CXCR3-negative and CXCR3-positive naive CD8 T cells. The CDR3 runs to 13 residues. In germline, CDR1 is LNHDA, CDR2 SQIVND (reference sequence). Cells classed as naive CD8+ T cells were CD45RO-CCR7+CD27+CD95-. The libraries of TRB cDNA were prepared using 5' RACE with UMI labels. TCRdb re-called the 5' RACE reads; one entry per CDR3 protein, DNA not given. The sample has 100,000 to 150,000 distinct CDR3 sequences; the top ten hold less than 0.55%. The clonotype comes from a human donor in good health. Some clones in this sample may be carry-over from other donors' samples. The chain has TRBV19 and TRBJ1-1; lacking DNA, the TRBD1 call made by TCRdb goes unchecked. Sequencing was performed on naive CXCR3- CD8+ T cells from blood. The subset here: CD45RO-CCR7+CD27+CD95- naive CD8+ T cells lacking CXCR3 (TNR3-). The CDR3 sequence is CASTPVTNTEAFF.